The 13 T cell receptor beta chains reported below all come from one sample, sequenced in a study of neurological immune-mediated disorders. TCRdb analysed the 5' RACE reads with MiXCR anew, one entry per CDR3 protein. The sample records 45,000 to 55,000 distinct CDR3 sequences, around 3.5% being singletons. Sequencing used PBMCs. The source is a man in his forties with multiple sclerosis.

This clonotype was picked up many times. The rearrangement uses TRBV6-5 and TRBJ1-4, with 7 bases that match TRBD1. The CDR3 extends over 14 amino acids. J was trimmed by 5 bases and V by 6 bases; bases with no gene match: 6. The V gene's germline CDR1 is MNHEY and CDR2 SVGAGI. The CDR3 is CASSQTGRNEKLFF. CDR3 nucleotides: TGTGCCAGCAGCCAGACAGGGAGAAATGAAAAACTGTTTTTT.

This clonotype was seen many times. The chain has TRBV12-3 or TRBV12-4 and TRBJ2-3; 12 positions match TRBD2. The CDR3 is made up of 15 amino acids. Germline trimming cut 6 bases from V and 3 bases from J; bases unmatched to any gene: 4. CDR3 nucleotides: TGTGCCAGCAGCTCTAGCGGGGGGGCAACAGATACGCAGTATTTT. Amino acid sequence: CASSSSGGATDTQYF.

The table lists this clonotype with many counts. The J gene is TRBJ2-3, the V gene TRBV20-1; no definite D call. The V gene lost 3 bases and the J gene lost 2 bases, with 15 bases spanning the gap. The length of the CDR3 is 15 residues. Germline V lookup: CDR1 DFQATT, CDR2 SNEGSKA (reference sequence). CDR3: CSASQVGSFTDTQYF. CDR3 sequence (DNA): TGCAGTGCTAGTCAAGTCGGCAGCTTCACAGATACGCAGTATTTT.

This clonotype was seen ten or more times. The chain is built from TRBV7-6 and TRBJ2-5; TRBD2 aligns across 8 bases. This CDR3 region has 13 residues. The ends lost 5 bases at V and 6 bases at J; junction bases unmatched: 5. Germline values: CDR1 SGHVS, CDR2 FNYEAQ. CDR3 DNA sequence: TGTGCCAGCAGCCAGACTAGCGTAAAGACCCAGTACTTC. Protein product: CASSQTSVKTQYF.

This clonotype was found many times. The rearrangement links TRBV20-1 to TRBJ2-1, with D unresolved. The CDR3 length is 13 residues. V was clipped by 6 bases and J by 6 bases, with 15 bases between them. Germline assignment: CDR1 DFQATT and CDR2 SNEGSKA (reference sequence). CDR3 amino acids: CSAQIGPLNEQFF. CDR3 bases: TGCAGTGCCCAGATAGGGCCCCTCAATGAGCAGTTCTTC.

This clonotype was picked up many times. The V gene is TRBV20-1, the J gene TRBJ2-5, with D possibly being TRBD2 (6 bases). Per the germline V gene, CDR1 is DFQATT and CDR2 is SNEGSKA (reference sequence). The CDR3 has 15 amino acids. Trimming stripped 1 base from V and 5 bases from J, with 17 bases between. CDR3 in amino acids: CSARVLGLRGETQYF. The DNA of the CDR3 is TGCAGTGCTAGAGTTTTAGGACTCCGGGGGGAGACCCAGTACTTC.

This chain connects TRBV27 to TRBJ2-5; tentatively, D is TRBD1 or TRBD2 (6 bases each). CDR1 is MNHEY and CDR2 is SMNVEV in the germline V gene (reference sequence). V was shortened by 9 bases and J by 2 bases, with 19 bases between the two germline ends. The CDR3 contains 15 residues. In nucleotides, the CDR3 is TGTGCCAGACTGACGGGGGCACTGAGACAAGAGACCCAGTACTTC. It codes for CARLTGALRQETQYF.

This clonotype was counted many times. J is TRBJ2-1 and V is TRBV5-1, with a possible D match to TRBD2 (6 bases). Germline V lookup: CDR1 SGHRS, CDR2 YFSETQ. The CDR3 totals 15 residues. Between the trimmed V and J ends, which lost 0 bases and 9 bases, there was a span of 16 bases. The CDR3 here is CASSLELAGGIEQFF. As DNA, the CDR3 is TGCGCCAGCAGCTTGGAACTAGCCGGGGGTATTGAGCAGTTCTTC.

The chain has TRBV5-1 and TRBJ2-7; 10 nucleotides agree with TRBD1. The junction had 2 bases not matched to a gene; V was cut back by 4 bases and J by 1 base. CDR1 and CDR2 (germline): SGHRS, YFSETQ. This CDR3 comprises 14 residues. In nucleotides, the CDR3 is TGCGCCAGCAGCCGGGGACAGGGGTCCTACGAGCAGTACTTC. Translating gives CASSRGQGSYEQYF. Combining the CDR3 with reference TRBV5-1 and TRBJ2-7 gives the whole variable domain KAGVTQTPRYLIKTRGQQVTLSCSPISGHRSVSWYQQTPGQGLQFLFEYFSETQRNKGNFPGRFSGRQFSNSRSEMNVSTLELGDSALYLCASSRGQGSYEQYFGPGTRLTVT.

The CDR3 DNA reads as TGTGCCAGCAGCGTTAAACAGGGAACTGAAGCTTTCTTT. Protein product: CASSVKQGTEAFF. This chain connects TRBV9 to TRBJ1-1, with TRBD1 as a possible D gene (6 bases). Trimming took 2 bases from V and 5 from J, leaving 10 bases between them. This CDR3 spans 13 amino acids. Germline V gives CDR1 SGDLS, CDR2 YYNGEE.

Comments on this clonotype: A single base separates this from a much larger clone, so it may be a read error. The chain couples TRBV20-1 to TRBJ2-3; D call uncertain. Trimming took 6 bases from V and 0 from J, leaving 7 bases between them. CDR1 is DFQATT and CDR2 is SNEGSKA in the germline V gene (reference sequence). The CDR3 has 12 residues. The CDR3 spells CSAPDSTDTQYF. In nucleotides, the CDR3 is TGCAGTGCGCCGGATAGCACAGATACGCAGTATTTT.

This clonotype was seen ten or more times. The chain joins TRBV10-3 to TRBJ2-3; D is undetermined. V was cut by 3 bases and J by 2 bases, with 12 bases left in between. The CDR3 is made up of 15 amino acids. Germline V lookup: CDR1 ENHRY, CDR2 SYGVKD. The DNA for the CDR3 is TGTGCCATCAGTGACGACGGCACTGTCACAGATACGCAGTATTTT. It codes for CAISDDGTVTDTQYF.

This clonotype was observed a handful of times. The rearrangement uses TRBV5-1 and TRBJ2-1; 9 positions agree with TRBD2. Trimming cost V 0 bases and J 4 bases; bases outside gene matches: 5. Germline CDR1 and CDR2: SGHRS and YFSETQ. This CDR3 comprises 16 residues. CDR3 coding DNA: TGCGCCAGCAGCTTGGCTAGCGGGACGATATACAATGAGCAGTTCTTC. It translates to CASSLASGTIYNEQFF.